The 17 T cell receptor beta chains given below trace back to one sample, sequenced in a study of shared clonotypes between healthy human individuals. TCRdb keeps only in-frame clones here, not all; method: immunoSEQ multiplex PCR. The data contain 470,000 or so clones, around 73% of them singletons. Sequencing used PBMCs. The source of these receptors is a woman in her thirties or forties in good health. Some clones in this sample may be carry-over from other donors' samples.

This chain connects TRBV27 to TRBJ2-1; D may correspond to TRBD1 or TRBD2 (5 bases each). Germline V gene lookup returns CDR1 MNHEY and CDR2 SMNVEV (reference sequence). The CDR3 has 15 amino acids. The V gene lost 2 bases and the J gene lost 4 bases, with 12 bases spanning the gap. CDR3 amino acids: CASSLPGTGYNEQFF. The CDR3 bases are TGTGCCAGCAGTTTACCCGGGACGGGTTACAATGAGCAGTTCTTC.

This chain connects TRBV5-4 to TRBJ2-1; a weak D match, TRBD2 (6 bases). Germline CDR1 and CDR2: SGHNT and YYREEE (reference sequence). Between the trimmed V and J ends, which lost 2 bases and 10 bases, there was a span of 16 bases. This CDR3 spans 14 amino acids. Here the CDR3 DNA reads TGTGCCAGCAGCTTATACCGGAGCGGGCCCGAGCAGTTCTTC. This codes for CASSLYRSGPEQFF.

This chain joins TRBV27 and TRBJ1-1; the D is unclear. Germline V lookup: CDR1 MNHEY, CDR2 SMNVEV (reference sequence). The CDR3 contains 15 residues. V was trimmed by 5 bases and J by 5 bases, leaving 18 bases between them. The CDR3 bases are TGTGCCAGCAGTCCCTTCGCCTCTGGGGATACTGAAGCTTTCTTT. Translating it yields CASSPFASGDTEAFF.

The chain employs TRBV10-2 and TRBJ2-7; a possible D gene is TRBD2 (6 bases). Germline values: CDR1 WSHSY, CDR2 SAAADI. This CDR3 has 14 residues. Trimming stripped 6 bases from V and 2 bases from J, with 14 bases between. CDR3 bases: TGCGCCAGCAGCCAATTTGCGGGGCCCTACGAGCAGTACTTC. Protein: CASSQFAGPYEQYF.

In the case of this clone: The junction does not match germline at one end; this may be a read error. Other nucleotide sequences in the sample specify the same CDR3. This sequence joins TRBV28 and TRBJ1-5, with 8 bases fitting TRBD1. This CDR3 has 15 residues. Germline-derived CDR1 and CDR2 are MDHEN and SYDVKM. This CDR3 is CASARTGFSNQPQHF. CDR3 in DNA: TGTGCCAGCGCCCGGACAGGGTTTAGCAATCAGCCCCAGCACTTT.

The genes are TRBV6-1 and TRBJ2-7; perhaps TRBD2 as D (7 bases). The CDR3 spans 12 residues. CDR1 and CDR2 (germline): MNHNS, SASEGT. V lost 10 bases and J lost 6, with 16 bases in between. The CDR3 loop is CAIRSGGGEQYF. The CDR3 nucleotides read TGTGCCATCCGCTCGGGGGGCGGCGAGCAGTACTTC.

This chain links TRBV27 with TRBJ1-5, with a tentative D call TRBD1 (5 bases). Germline V gene lookup returns CDR1 MNHEY and CDR2 SMNVEV (reference sequence). The germline V and J ends were trimmed by 3 bases and 0 bases, with 6 bases remaining between them. The CDR3 length is 14 residues. In DNA form, the CDR3 reads TGTGCCAGCAGTTTCGGACATAGCAATCAGCCCCAGCATTTT. Its protein product is CASSFGHSNQPQHF.

The chain has TRBV2 and TRBJ1-1, with 8 bases fitting TRBD1. Germline V lookup: CDR1 SNHLY, CDR2 FYNNEI. V shed 5 bases, J shed 3 bases, and the junction held 2 bases outside the gene matches. This CDR3 is built from 13 residues. CDR3: CASSLDRDTEAFF. DNA of the CDR3: TGTGCCAGCAGTCTGGACAGGGACACTGAAGCTTTCTTT.

The chain recombines TRBV27 with TRBJ1-2; D gene ambiguous. Trimming removed 3 bases at V and 1 base at J, with 6 bases between. CDR3 length equals 13 residues. The germline V gene has CDR1 MNHEY and CDR2 SMNVEV (reference sequence). The CDR3 region is CASSFVGNYGYTF. As DNA, the CDR3 is TGTGCCAGCAGTTTTGTCGGTAACTATGGCTACACCTTC.

A word on this clone: Other DNA sequences in this sample translate to the same CDR3. The chain couples TRBV15 to TRBJ1-4; 9 bases map to TRBD1. Germline CDR1 and CDR2: LNHNV and YYDKDF (reference sequence). V lost 4 bases and J lost 7; bases outside the gene matches: 7. This CDR3 contains 15 residues. The CDR3 loop reads CATSTLQGASEKLFF. The CDR3 DNA is TGTGCCACCAGCACCCTACAGGGGGCAAGTGAAAAACTGTTTTTT.

With respect to this clone: Additional DNA sequences in this sample encode the identical CDR3. The chain couples TRBV28 to TRBJ2-7, with no clear D. The V end was cut by 3 bases, the J end by 3 bases, with 3 bases between. The CDR3 runs to 11 residues. Germline assignment: CDR1 MDHEN and CDR2 SYDVKM. The CDR3: CASSFFYEQYF. CDR3 nucleotide sequence: TGTGCCAGCAGTTTTTTCTACGAGCAGTACTTC.

The CDR3 loop is CASSAPATGVRNTEAFF. CDR3 coding DNA: TGTGCCAGCAGTGCCCCGGCGACAGGGGTACGAAACACTGAAGCTTTCTTT. V usage is TRBV2 and J usage is TRBJ1-1; the match to TRBD1 covers 8 bases. CDR3 length: 17 residues. The germline gives CDR1 SNHLY, CDR2 FYNNEI. V dropped 4 bases and J dropped 2; count of bases not matched to a gene: 12. Drawing the rest from reference TRBV2 and TRBJ1-1, the complete variable domain is EPEVTQTPSHQVTQMGQEVILRCVPISNHLYFYWYRQILGQKVEFLVSFYNNEISEKSEIFDDQFSVERPDGSNFTLKIRSTKLEDSAMYFCASSAPATGVRNTEAFFGQGTRLTVV.

The chain carries TRBV7-4 and TRBJ2-7; 8 nucleotides agree with TRBD2. This CDR3 is 16 amino acids long. CDR1 SGHVT and CDR2 SQSDAQ come from the germline V gene. V shed 2 bases, J shed 0 bases, and the junction held 6 bases outside the gene matches. The CDR3 region is CASSLTGTRHSYEQYF. The DNA for the CDR3 is TGTGCCAGCAGCTTAACCGGGACTAGACACTCCTACGAGCAGTACTTC.

This clone has only a few counts. The chain joins TRBV18 to TRBJ2-1, with unresolved D. Trimming cost V 3 bases and J 6 bases, with 15 bases left between them. This CDR3 spans 15 amino acids. CDR1 and CDR2 (germline): KGHSH, LQKENI. CDR3 DNA: TGTGCCAGCTCACCTGCATCATGGCCCGGCAATGAGCAGTTCTTC. Translation gives CASSPASWPGNEQFF. The full variable domain, in which reference TRBV18 and TRBJ2-1 provide the parts outside the CDR3, is NAGVMQNPRHLVRRRGQEARLRCSPMKGHSHVYWYRQLPEEGLKFMVYLQKENIIDESGMPKERFSAEFPKEGPSILRIQQVVRGDSAAYFCASSPASWPGNEQFFGPGTRLTVL.

V gene TRBV4-3 combines with J gene TRBJ1-1; D may be TRBD1 (5 bases). Germline V CDR1 and CDR2: LGHNA, YSLEER. CDR3 size: 15 residues. The V gene lost 2 bases and the J gene lost 1 base, with 11 bases spanning the gap. The chain's CDR3 is CASSQLVGGNTEAFF. Written as DNA, the CDR3 is TGCGCCAGCAGCCAACTTGTGGGGGGGAACACTGAAGCTTTCTTT.

This chain uses TRBV9 with TRBJ1-4; tentative D call: TRBD1 (5 bases). This CDR3 has 15 residues. V was trimmed by 0 bases and J by 7 bases, leaving 13 bases between them. CDR1 is SGDLS and CDR2 is YYNGEE in the germline V gene. The CDR3 sequence: CASSVAAGRGEKLFF. CDR3 bases: TGTGCCAGCAGCGTAGCAGCGGGGAGGGGTGAAAAACTGTTTTTT.

The rearrangement uses TRBV28 and TRBJ2-7; 10 nucleotides agree with TRBD1. This CDR3 is built from 17 residues. The germline gives CDR1 MDHEN, CDR2 SYDVKM. The ends lost 6 bases at V and 0 bases at J; junction bases unmatched: 11. The CDR3 loop reads CASSDNPGQGRSYEQYF. CDR3 sequence (DNA): TGTGCCAGCAGCGACAATCCGGGACAGGGGCGCTCCTACGAGCAGTACTTC.